This T cell receptor beta chain originates from a study of OX40 agonist ivuxolimab in advanced cancers. Generated by immunoSEQ multiplex PCR, the TCRdb table keeps only in-frame clones and is missing some. The table lists 81,000 or so clones, 88% of them singletons. The CDR3 length is 15 residues. CDR1 is SGHDT and CDR2 is YYEEEE in the germline V gene. The V and J ends lost 3 bases and 4 bases respectively, with 11 bases between them. The chain couples TRBV5-6 to TRBJ2-6; D remains unclear. This TCR came from an adult with an advanced solid tumor such as melanoma, head and neck, liver or kidney cancer. The sample in question was CD4+ or CD8+ T cells sorted from blood, obtained in a trial of the OX40 agonist ivuxolimab. CDR3 nucleotides: TGTGCCAGCAGCTATAGGCAGATCGGGGCCAACGTCCTGACTTTC. Residues: CASSYRQIGANVLTF.